Listed below are T cell receptor beta chains from one sample, sequenced in a study of T cell changes during pregnancy in multiple sclerosis. The protocol was immunoSEQ multiplex PCR, while the TCRdb copy is restricted to in-frame clones and leaves out a portion. The repertoire includes just over 65,000 clones, about 90% of them detected once, and around 0.9% sits in the top ten. The material was peripheral blood, obtained in the second trimester of pregnancy. These receptors originate from a female donor with multiple sclerosis, enrolled in a pregnancy study. CDR3s include the opening cysteine and the closing phenylalanine or tryptophan. D genes are given only for firm matches. Expanded clones get a size class; other rows say once, few or many, or leave the size out.

D gene: -; CDR3 length: 17; clone size: -; V gene: TRBV7-3; J gene: TRBJ1-5; CDR3 protein: CASSPNPAGVPYQPQHF; CDR3 DNA: TGTGCCAGCAGCCCTAACCCGGCAGGGGTCCCCTATCAGCCCCAGCATTTT
D gene: TRBD2; CDR3 length: 15; clone size: -; V gene: TRBV5-6; J gene: TRBJ2-5; CDR3 protein: CASSLLLAGQETQYF; CDR3 DNA: TGTGCCAGCAGCCTGTTGCTAGCGGGACAAGAGACCCAGTACTTC
D gene: TRBD2; CDR3 length: 14; clone size: -; V gene: TRBV6-6; J gene: TRBJ2-7; CDR3 protein: CASSLSGGAYEQYF; CDR3 DNA: TGTGCCAGCAGCTTAAGCGGGGGGGCATACGAGCAGTACTTC
D gene: TRBD1; CDR3 length: 14; clone size: -; V gene: TRBV19; J gene: TRBJ1-5; CDR3 protein: CATGTGDSNQPQHF; CDR3 DNA: TGTGCCACTGGGACAGGGGATAGCAATCAGCCCCAGCATTTT
D gene: TRBD1; CDR3 length: 12; clone size: -; V gene: TRBV18; J gene: TRBJ1-2; CDR3 protein: CASSPDRVGYTF; CDR3 DNA: TGTGCCAGCTCACCGGACAGGGTAGGCTACACCTTC
D gene: TRBD2; CDR3 length: 16; clone size: -; V gene: TRBV18; J gene: TRBJ2-3; CDR3 protein: CASSPRLAGGPDTQYF; CDR3 DNA: TGTGCCAGCTCACCACGACTAGCGGGGGGGCCAGATACGCAGTATTTT
D gene: TRBD1; CDR3 length: 15; clone size: -; V gene: TRBV4-2; J gene: TRBJ1-6; CDR3 protein: CASSSRTGGRSPLHF; CDR3 DNA: TGTGCCAGCAGCTCTCGGACAGGGGGAAGGTCACCCCTCCACTTT
D gene: -; CDR3 length: 14; clone size: -; V gene: TRBV6-1; J gene: TRBJ2-5; CDR3 protein: CASTRGGWGETQYF; CDR3 DNA: TGTGCCAGCACACGGGGAGGTTGGGGGGAGACCCAGTACTTC
D gene: -; CDR3 length: 16; clone size: -; V gene: TRBV6-5; J gene: TRBJ2-2; CDR3 protein: CASSYSWAGAYGELFF; CDR3 DNA: TGTGCCAGCAGTTACTCCTGGGCAGGGGCGTACGGGGAGCTGTTTTTT
D gene: -; CDR3 length: 16; clone size: -; V gene: TRBV5-4; J gene: TRBJ2-2; CDR3 protein: CASSLVRGANTGELFF; CDR3 DNA: TGTGCCAGCAGCTTGGTCCGGGGGGCTAACACCGGGGAGCTGTTTTTT
D gene: -; CDR3 length: 14; clone size: once; V gene: TRBV15; J gene: TRBJ2-5; CDR3 protein: CATGRGGFQETQYF; CDR3 DNA: TGTGCCACCGGGCGCGGGGGCTTCCAAGAGACCCAGTACTTC
D gene: -; CDR3 length: 15; clone size: -; V gene: TRBV18; J gene: TRBJ1-4; CDR3 protein: CASSPQQEFNEKLFF; CDR3 DNA: TGTGCCAGCTCACCGCAACAGGAGTTTAATGAAAAACTGTTTTTT
D gene: TRBD1; CDR3 length: 13; clone size: -; V gene: TRBV30; J gene: TRBJ1-1; CDR3 protein: CAWRYRGGTEAFF; CDR3 DNA: TGTGCCTGGAGGTACAGGGGAGGAACTGAAGCTTTCTTT
D gene: -; CDR3 length: 16; clone size: -; V gene: TRBV7-9; J gene: TRBJ2-1; CDR3 protein: CASSSNRGFSRDEQFF; CDR3 DNA: TGTGCCAGCAGCTCAAATCGGGGGTTTTCTCGCGATGAGCAGTTCTTC
D gene: TRBD2; CDR3 length: 17; clone size: -; V gene: TRBV19; J gene: TRBJ2-3; CDR3 protein: CASSIRGLAGPTDTQYF; CDR3 DNA: TGTGCCAGTAGTATTAGGGGACTAGCGGGACCCACAGATACGCAGTATTTT
D gene: -; CDR3 length: 13; clone size: -; V gene: TRBV7-3; J gene: TRBJ2-1; CDR3 protein: CASSSIPYNEQFF; CDR3 DNA: TGTGCCAGCAGCTCCATCCCCTACAATGAGCAGTTCTTC
D gene: TRBD1; CDR3 length: 16; clone size: -; V gene: TRBV15; J gene: TRBJ1-5; CDR3 protein: CATSARGQVHNQPQHF; CDR3 DNA: TGTGCCACCAGCGCGCGGGGACAGGTACACAATCAGCCCCAGCATTTT
D gene: TRBD2; CDR3 length: 14; clone size: -; V gene: TRBV7-8; J gene: TRBJ2-5; CDR3 protein: CASSSKRGEETQYF; CDR3 DNA: TGTGCCAGCAGCAGTAAGCGGGGGGAGGAGACCCAGTACTTC
D gene: TRBD1; CDR3 length: 15; clone size: once; V gene: TRBV5-1; J gene: TRBJ2-7; CDR3 protein: CASSRAGTGLDEQYF; CDR3 DNA: TGCGCCAGCAGCCGCGCCGGGACAGGGTTAGACGAGCAGTACTTC
D gene: -; CDR3 length: 16; clone size: -; V gene: TRBV29-1; J gene: TRBJ2-3; CDR3 protein: CSVEPTRGAVPDTQYF; CDR3 DNA: TGCAGCGTTGAACCGACTCGGGGGGCAGTCCCAGATACGCAGTATTTT
D gene: -; CDR3 length: 16; clone size: -; V gene: TRBV10-1; J gene: TRBJ1-4; CDR3 protein: CASPRRVGATNEKLFF; CDR3 DNA: TGCGCCAGCCCCCGCAGGGTGGGTGCAACTAATGAAAAACTGTTTTTT
D gene: TRBD1; CDR3 length: 14; clone size: -; V gene: TRBV7-6; J gene: TRBJ1-4; CDR3 protein: CASSTGQGVEKLFF; CDR3 DNA: TGTGCCAGCAGCACGGGACAGGGGGTTGAAAAACTGTTTTTT
D gene: -; CDR3 length: 13; clone size: -; V gene: TRBV2; J gene: TRBJ1-1; CDR3 protein: CASSEWAIDGAFF; CDR3 DNA: TGTGCCAGCAGTGAATGGGCCATAGACGGAGCTTTCTTT
D gene: TRBD1; CDR3 length: 16; clone size: -; V gene: TRBV4-1; J gene: TRBJ1-1; CDR3 protein: CASSQTAGTAYTEAFF; CDR3 DNA: TGCGCCAGCAGCCAAACCGCCGGGACAGCCTACACTGAAGCTTTCTTT
D gene: TRBD1; CDR3 length: 13; clone size: -; V gene: TRBV11-3; J gene: TRBJ2-7; CDR3 protein: CASSSGTGYEQYF; CDR3 DNA: TGTGCCAGCAGCTCCGGGACAGGCTACGAGCAGTACTTC
D gene: TRBD2; CDR3 length: 16; clone size: -; V gene: TRBV11-2; J gene: TRBJ2-3; CDR3 protein: CASRSGLAGGLTTQYF; CDR3 DNA: TGTGCCAGCAGATCGGGGCTAGCGGGGGGGCTCACTACGCAGTATTTT
D gene: TRBD1; CDR3 length: 13; clone size: -; V gene: TRBV11-3; J gene: TRBJ2-7; CDR3 protein: CASSHRTGNEQYF; CDR3 DNA: TGTGCCAGCAGCCACAGGACAGGGAACGAGCAGTACTTC
D gene: TRBD1; CDR3 length: 15; clone size: once; V gene: TRBV2; J gene: TRBJ1-2; CDR3 protein: CASRGTTGGRDGYTF; CDR3 DNA: TGTGCCAGCAGGGGAACGACAGGGGGCAGGGATGGCTACACCTTC
D gene: -; CDR3 length: 14; clone size: -; V gene: TRBV7-6; J gene: TRBJ2-7; CDR3 protein: CASSLRAGYGEQYF; CDR3 DNA: TGTGCCAGCAGCTTAAGGGCAGGGTACGGCGAGCAGTACTTC
D gene: -; CDR3 length: 16; clone size: -; V gene: TRBV7-2; J gene: TRBJ2-2; CDR3 protein: CASSPGLGTNTGELFF; CDR3 DNA: TGTGCCAGCAGCCCCGGACTTGGTACGAACACCGGGGAGCTGTTTTTT
D gene: -; CDR3 length: 16; clone size: -; V gene: TRBV7-2; J gene: TRBJ1-3; CDR3 protein: CASSSRGGNSGNTIYF; CDR3 DNA: TGTGCCAGCAGCTCCCGCGGGGGTAACTCTGGAAACACCATATATTTT